Shown below are 32 T cell receptor beta chains from a single sample sequenced in a study of identical twins. TCRdb reprocessed the 5' RACE reads via MiXCR and lists one record per CDR3 protein. The table records 450,000 or so distinct CDR3 sequences, more than 13% of them present only once. These same data were also listed under a study on yellow fever vaccine responses in identical twins.

The sequencing sample was made of CD4+ T cells sorted from blood. These receptors came from a woman between 18 and 29 years old in good health.

CDR3 region: CASSQEERTIYGYTF. Written as DNA, the CDR3 is TGTGCCAGCAGCCAAGAAGAGAGGACTATCTATGGCTACACCTTC. This chain uses TRBV3-1 with TRBJ1-2, with D unclear. V was cut by 0 bases and J by 4 bases, with 12 bases left in between. Germline assignment: CDR1 LGHDT and CDR2 YNNKEL (reference sequence). The CDR3 loop spans 15 amino acids.

This clonotype was seen a handful of times. The J gene is TRBJ1-5, the V gene TRBV24-1; no reliable D call. The CDR3 is made up of 13 amino acids. Germline-derived CDR1 and CDR2 are KGHDR and SFDVKD. Trimming stripped 6 bases from V and 0 bases from J, with 5 bases between. The CDR3 coding sequence is TGTGCCACCAGTCGGGATAGCAATCAGCCCCAGCATTTT. As protein: CATSRDSNQPQHF.

This clonotype appeared a few times. The chain employs TRBV3-1 and TRBJ1-6; no firm D call. Trimming cost V 1 base and J 4 bases, with 8 bases left between them. There are 15 residues in the CDR3. Germline V lookup: CDR1 LGHDT, CDR2 YNNKEL (reference sequence). CDR3 in amino acids: CASSQAEVYNSPLHF. The CDR3 bases are TGTGCCAGCAGCCAAGCCGAAGTTTATAATTCACCCCTCCACTTT.

Only a few counts were recorded for this clonotype. The rearrangement uses TRBV6-2 or TRBV6-3 and TRBJ2-5; 8 bases match TRBD1. Germline V gene data show CDR1 as MNHEY and CDR2 as SVGEGT. V gave up 8 bases and J gave up 5 bases; unmatched junction bases: 7. There are 13 residues in the CDR3. CDR3 in amino acids: CASSQDRVETQYF. DNA for the CDR3: TGTGCCAGCTCCCAGGACAGGGTGGAGACCCAGTACTTC.

This clonotype appeared many times. The chain uses TRBV29-1 and TRBJ2-1; tentative D call: TRBD1 (5 bases). Trimming left V 5 bases short and J 2 bases short, with 19 bases between. Germline lookup yields CDR1 SQVTM and CDR2 ANQGSEA. The CDR3 loop spans 16 amino acids. The CDR3 nucleotides read TGCAGCGTTCCTCTGTGGGGCTTGACCGCCTACAATGAGCAGTTCTTC. Translated: CSVPLWGLTAYNEQFF.

This clonotype was observed a handful of times. One end of the junction does not line up with germline, which may come from a read error. The rearrangement joins TRBV12-3 or TRBV12-4 to TRBJ2-2; D unresolved. The CDR3 totals 13 residues. Here the CDR3 DNA reads TGTGCCAGCAGTATTACAGCCACCAGGGAGCTGTTTTTT. Translated, it gives CASSITATRELFF.

The CDR3: CASTHDPPGTDTQYF. CDR3 DNA: TGTGCCAGCACTCACGACCCTCCGGGCACAGATACGCAGTATTTT. The chain employs TRBV5-5 and TRBJ2-3; D ambiguous. CDR1 is SGHKS, CDR2 YYEKEE, per germline (reference sequence). The CDR3 extends over 15 amino acids. V was pared by 6 bases and J by 1 base, with 15 bases between.

This chain connects TRBV3-1 to TRBJ2-1; D not certain. CDR3 length: 13 residues. Deletions cut 2 bases from V and 9 bases from J, with 11 bases between. Germline V gene data show CDR1 as LGHDT and CDR2 as YNNKEL (reference sequence). The CDR3 DNA follows: TGTGCCAGCAGCCAAACTAATATCGGTGAGCAGTTCTTC. Translated, it gives CASSQTNIGEQFF.

The J gene is TRBJ2-4, the V gene TRBV18, with TRBD2 identical over 7 bases. The CDR3 consists of 15 residues. Germline V gene sequence: CDR1 KGHSH, CDR2 LQKENI. V lost 3 bases to trimming and J lost 12 bases; unmatched junction nucleotides: 14. The CDR3, as DNA: TGTGCCAGCTCACCTCCGGGGGGAATTGGTGGCCCTCAGTACTTC. Translation gives CASSPPGGIGGPQYF.

This clonotype appeared a few times. The chain recombines TRBV4-1 with TRBJ2-4, with TRBD2 identical over 13 bases. This CDR3 contains 22 residues. Germline CDR1 MGHRA, CDR2 YSYEKL. The trim removed 0 bases at V and 1 base at J, leaving 15 bases unmatched. CDR3 bases: TGCGCCAGCAGCCAAGATCTCCCACTACTAGCGGGAGGGCCTGAGGCCAAAAACATTCAGTACTTC. It codes for CASSQDLPLLAGGPEAKNIQYF.

This clonotype occurred a few times. V usage is TRBV29-1 and J usage is TRBJ2-2; D not resolved. The V end lost 6 bases, the J end lost 6 bases, and 11 bases lay between the germline ends. CDR1 is SQVTM, CDR2 ANQGSEA, per germline. This CDR3 comprises 12 residues. CDR3 in amino acids: CSVLDGPGELFF. For the CDR3, the DNA is TGCAGCGTGCTGGACGGTCCCGGGGAGCTGTTTTTT.

V usage is TRBV6-1 and J usage is TRBJ2-2; 10 nucleotides match TRBD1. The CDR3 consists of 16 residues. Losses at the gene ends were 6 bases for V and 3 bases for J; bases not matched to a gene: 7. Germline-derived CDR1 and CDR2 are MNHNS and SASEGT. In nucleotides, the CDR3 is TGTGCCAGCAGACGCGGACAGGGGGTCGACACCGGGGAGCTGTTTTTT. It codes for CASRRGQGVDTGELFF.

This clonotype was observed a handful of times. The chain recombines TRBV3-1 with TRBJ2-3; TRBD1 or TRBD2 may be the D gene (6 bases each). CDR3 length: 17 residues. Trimming pared 1 base from V and 2 bases from J, leaving 16 bases between. CDR1 is LGHDT, CDR2 YNNKEL, per germline (reference sequence). In nucleotides, the CDR3 is TGTGCCAGCAGCCAAGGATTAGGAGGGACATCCACAGATACGCAGTATTTT. Its protein is CASSQGLGGTSTDTQYF.

The V and J genes are TRBV5-1 and TRBJ2-5, with TRBD2 matching 7 bases. The junction had 7 bases not matched to a gene; V was cut back by 0 bases and J by 2 bases. This CDR3 has 16 residues. Germline values: CDR1 SGHRS, CDR2 YFSETQ. This chain's CDR3 is CASSLGDYTSQETQYF. CDR3 nucleotides: TGCGCCAGCAGCTTGGGGGACTACACATCACAAGAGACCCAGTACTTC. Full variable domain (rest looked up from reference TRBV5-1 and TRBJ2-5): KAGVTQTPRYLIKTRGQQVTLSCSPISGHRSVSWYQQTPGQGLQFLFEYFSETQRNKGNFPGRFSGRQFSNSRSEMNVSTLELGDSALYLCASSLGDYTSQETQYFGPGTRLLVL.

The genes are TRBV28 and TRBJ2-7; D perhaps matches TRBD1 (5 bases). Trimming took 4 bases from V and 2 from J, leaving 15 bases between them. The V gene's germline CDR1 is MDHEN and CDR2 SYDVKM. The CDR3 is made up of 15 amino acids. The CDR3 loop is CASSSPAGPPYEQYF. The CDR3 DNA is TGTGCCAGCAGTTCCCCGGCAGGGCCTCCCTACGAGCAGTACTTC.

This clonotype was counted only a few times. The gene calls are TRBV20-1 and TRBJ2-2; 7 bases agree with TRBD1. Germline loops: CDR1 DFQATT, CDR2 SNEGSKA (reference sequence). The CDR3 is made up of 17 amino acids. V dropped 4 bases and J dropped 1; count of bases not matched to a gene: 12. The CDR3: CSANRAEDRVNTGELFF. DNA of the CDR3: TGCAGTGCTAATCGGGCCGAAGACAGGGTGAACACCGGGGAGCTGTTTTTT.

The rearrangement links TRBV5-1 to TRBJ1-4; the match to TRBD1 covers 11 bases. V trimming: 4 bases; J trimming: 0 bases; junction bases outside the gene matches: 5. The germline V gene encodes CDR1 SGHRS and CDR2 YFSETQ. The CDR3 extends over 17 amino acids. In DNA form, the CDR3 reads TGCGCCAGCAGCGAGGACAGGGGGCCCTCAACTAATGAAAAACTGTTTTTT. Translation: CASSEDRGPSTNEKLFF.

This clonotype has at least ten counts. The DNA for the CDR3 is TGCAGCTTTGGTACAGGGGAAGAGACCCAGTACTTC. It translates to CSFGTGEETQYF. The chain uses TRBV29-1 and TRBJ2-5; 7 bases match TRBD1. CDR1 is SQVTM and CDR2 is ANQGSEA in the germline V gene. J gave up 3 bases and V 8 bases, and 6 bases lay outside the gene matches. CDR3 size: 12 residues.

This clonotype was counted only a few times. The chain joins TRBV6-1 to TRBJ1-4, with a tentative D call TRBD1 (6 bases). Trimming shortened V by 5 bases and J by 8 bases, and 18 bases separated the two germline ends. The germline CDR1 and CDR2 sequences are MNHNS and SASEGT. This CDR3 has 15 amino acids. CDR3 region: CASSNLQGGWEKLFF. The CDR3 DNA is TGTGCCAGCAGTAATCTACAGGGAGGATGGGAAAAACTGTTTTTT.

This clonotype was seen repeatedly, ten times or more. CDR3 sequence reads: CSARRGLYGYTF. CDR3 nucleotides: TGCAGTGCTAGGAGGGGGCTCTATGGCTACACCTTC. V gene TRBV20-1 combines with J gene TRBJ1-2; TRBD1 agrees at 7 bases. The germline gives CDR1 DFQATT, CDR2 SNEGSKA (reference sequence). CDR3 size: 12 residues. The trim removed 3 bases at V and 4 bases at J, leaving 2 bases unmatched.

This clonotype is medium-sized by share. This chain's CDR3 is CATSDYPGTGELFF. DNA of the CDR3: TGTGCCACCAGTGATTACCCGGGGACCGGGGAGCTGTTTTTT. The gene calls are TRBV24-1 and TRBJ2-2; TRBD2 might be the D (5 bases). This CDR3 contains 14 residues. The V end lost 2 bases, the J end lost 5 bases, and 8 bases lay between the germline ends. Germline-derived CDR1 and CDR2 are KGHDR and SFDVKD.

This clonotype was observed a handful of times. The chain recombines TRBV12-5 with TRBJ1-3; 8 bases match TRBD1. Looked up from germline, CDR1 is LGHNT and CDR2 is FRNRAP. J lost 5 bases, V lost 4 bases, and 4 bases had no gene match. This CDR3 is built from 14 residues. CDR3 bases: TGTGCTAGTGGTTATGGGACAGGTCGAAACACCATATATTTT. Amino acids: CASGYGTGRNTIYF. Using reference TRBV12-5 and TRBJ1-3 for the parts outside the CDR3, the full variable domain is DARVTQTPRHKVTEMGQEVTMRCQPILGHNTVFWYRQTMMQGLELLAYFRNRAPLDDSGMPKDRFSAEMPDATLATLKIQPSEPRDSAVYFCASGYGTGRNTIYFGEGSWLTVV.

A single count supports this clonotype. The chain is built from TRBV19 and TRBJ2-7, with a tentative D call TRBD1 (6 bases). Germline V lookup: CDR1 LNHDA, CDR2 SQIVND (reference sequence). The CDR3 covers 14 residues. V dropped 5 bases and J dropped 0 bases, with 11 bases sitting between them. For the CDR3, the DNA is TGTGCCAGTAGTCCAGACAGGTACTCCTACGAGCAGTACTTC. This encodes CASSPDRYSYEQYF.

The chain recombines TRBV11-2 with TRBJ2-2, with 9 positions matching TRBD1. Germline V lookup: CDR1 SGHAT, CDR2 FQNNGV. J lost 5 bases, V lost 5 bases, and 6 bases had no gene match. This CDR3 has 15 residues. The CDR3 DNA reads TGTGCCAGCAGCCTAAACAGGGGGCAGACCGGGGAGCTGTTTTTT. As protein: CASSLNRGQTGELFF.

This sequence joins TRBV28 and TRBJ2-5, with 8 positions matching TRBD1. With V trimmed by 6 bases and J by 5 bases, 8 bases remained unmatched. The length of the CDR3 is 14 residues. CDR1 MDHEN and CDR2 SYDVKM come from the germline V gene. The CDR3 coding sequence is TGTGCCAGCAGCCGGGACAGGCGGAGCGAGACCCAGTACTTC. Its protein is CASSRDRRSETQYF. Full variable domain (outside the CDR3, taken from reference TRBV28 and TRBJ2-5): DVKVTQSSRYLVKRTGEKVFLECVQDMDHENMFWYRQDPGLGLRLIYFSYDVKMKEKGDIPEGYSVSREKKERFSLILESASTNQTSMYLCASSRDRRSETQYFGPGTRLLVL.

With respect to this clonotype: The junction departs from the called germline gene at one end, perhaps through a read error. The V gene is TRBV6-2 or TRBV6-3, the J gene TRBJ2-7; 15 bases map to TRBD2. This CDR3 is built from 13 residues. CDR1 is MNHEY, CDR2 SVGEGT, per germline. The CDR3, as DNA: TGTGCCAGCAGTCCCGGGACTAGCGGGAGGCCCCGCTTC. It encodes CASSPGTSGRPRF.

This rearrangement joins TRBV28 to TRBJ2-1; D is possibly TRBD2 (6 bases). The germline gives CDR1 MDHEN, CDR2 SYDVKM. V lost 6 bases, J lost 3 bases, and 12 bases lay in between. The length of the CDR3 is 14 residues. DNA for the CDR3: TGTGCCAGCAGGGGACCGGGACTCTACAATGAGCAGTTCTTC. This encodes CASRGPGLYNEQFF.

V and J are TRBV14 and TRBJ2-2; 7 bases are a match to TRBD1. There are 15 residues in the CDR3. Germline V gene lookup returns CDR1 SGHDN and CDR2 FVKESK. Trimming took 2 bases from V and 7 from J; bases not matched to a gene: 7. DNA of the CDR3: TGTGCCAGCAGCCAACAGACAGGGTTTGTCGGGGAGCTGTTTTTT. Residues: CASSQQTGFVGELFF.

This clonotype was found a few times. V is TRBV5-6 and J is TRBJ2-7, with D uncertain. Germline V gene data show CDR1 as SGHDT and CDR2 as YYEEEE. V lost 1 base and J lost 0, with 8 bases in between. This CDR3 spans 14 amino acids. This CDR3 is CASSLYAFSYEQYF. CDR3 DNA sequence: TGTGCCAGCAGCTTGTACGCGTTCTCCTACGAGCAGTACTTC.

The CDR3 region has the DNA TGTGCCAGCAGTTTACAGGGCCCTCCAGATACGCAGTATTTT. As protein: CASSLQGPPDTQYF. V is TRBV6-5 and J is TRBJ2-3; tentatively, D is TRBD1 (6 bases). Between the trimmed V and J ends, which lost 4 bases and 4 bases, there was a span of 12 bases. This CDR3 has 14 amino acids. From germline, CDR1 is MNHEY and CDR2 SVGAGI.

This clonotype was seen at least ten times. This chain joins TRBV12-3 or TRBV12-4 and TRBJ2-7; TRBD1 matches 11 bases. V shed 6 bases, J shed 3 bases, and the junction held 4 bases outside the gene matches. CDR3 length equals 14 residues. The DNA for the CDR3 is TGTGCCAGCAGCTCAGGGACAGGGGGCTACGAGCAGTACTTC. Its translation is CASSSGTGGYEQYF.

This clonotype appeared a few times. The chain links TRBV7-2 to TRBJ2-7; D is uncertain. The CDR3 contains 14 residues. V shed 4 bases and J shed 0 bases, with 10 bases lying between them. Germline V gives CDR1 SGHTA, CDR2 FQGNSA. The CDR3 coding sequence is TGTGCCAGCAGCTCCAGTAGGACCTCCTACGAGCAGTACTTC. The encoded protein is CASSSSRTSYEQYF. Based on the CDR3 plus reference TRBV7-2 and TRBJ2-7, the full variable domain is GAGVSQSPSNKVTEKGKDVELRCDPISGHTALYWYRQSLGQGLEFLIYFQGNSAPDKSGLPSDRFSAERTGGSVSTLTIQRTQQEDSAVYLCASSSSRTSYEQYFGPGTRLTVT.